This T cell receptor (beta chain) was recorded in a study of CD8 T cells in Susac syndrome. Sequencing of TCR beta was performed on blood CD8+ T cells and on blood CD4+ T cells. The CD8+ and CD4+ T cells were negatively isolated, with the TEMRA cells enriched by FACS. RNA amounts of roughly 0.45 to 1 ug underwent reverse transcription with random hexamers. It was immunoSEQ multiplex PCR that amplified TCR beta CDR3 across 54 Vbeta and 13 Jbeta. TCRdb re-derived calls from the immunoSEQ multiplex PCR reads in MiXCR, one entry per CDR3 protein. The sample holds 150,000 to 200,000 distinct CDR3 sequences; 90% to 95% are singletons and the top ten take under 0.15%. Material for sequencing was CD4+ T cells from PBMCs. This TCR was sampled from a human donor in good health.

CDR3 nucleotide sequence: TGCAGTGCGGATACAGGGGGCGCGCTCTTTAATGAGCAGTTCTTC. It is translated as CSADTGGALFNEQFF. The chain uses TRBV20-1 and TRBJ2-1; 9 positions match TRBD1. The J segment lost 7 bases and the V segment lost 6 bases, leaving 13 bases of the junction unmatched. CDR3 size: 15 residues. Looked up from germline, CDR1 is DFQATT and CDR2 is SNEGSKA (reference sequence).